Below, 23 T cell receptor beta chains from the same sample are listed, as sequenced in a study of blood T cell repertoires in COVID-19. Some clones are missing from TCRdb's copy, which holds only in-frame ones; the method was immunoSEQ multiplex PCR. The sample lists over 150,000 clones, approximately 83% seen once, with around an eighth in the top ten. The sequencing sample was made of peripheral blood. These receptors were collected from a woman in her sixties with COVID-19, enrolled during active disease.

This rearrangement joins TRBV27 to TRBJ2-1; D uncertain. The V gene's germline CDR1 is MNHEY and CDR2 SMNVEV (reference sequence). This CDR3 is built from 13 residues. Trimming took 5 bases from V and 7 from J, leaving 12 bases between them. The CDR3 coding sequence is TGTGCCAGCAGTAGAACTCCCTTGAATGAGCAGTTCTTC. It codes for CASSRTPLNEQFF.

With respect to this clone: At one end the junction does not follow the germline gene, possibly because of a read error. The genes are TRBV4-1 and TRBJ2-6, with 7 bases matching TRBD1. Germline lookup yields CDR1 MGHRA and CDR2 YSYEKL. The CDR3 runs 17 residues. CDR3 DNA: TGCGCCAGCAGCCAAGTGGGGACAGTCTCTGGAGCCAACGTCCTGACTTTC. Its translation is CASSQVGTVSGANVLTF.

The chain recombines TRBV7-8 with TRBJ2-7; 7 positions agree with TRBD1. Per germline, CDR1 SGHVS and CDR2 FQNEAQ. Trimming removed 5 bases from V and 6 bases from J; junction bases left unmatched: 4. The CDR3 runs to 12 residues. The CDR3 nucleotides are TGTGCCAGCAGCACGGACAGGATCGAGCAGTACGTC. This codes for CASSTDRIEQYV.

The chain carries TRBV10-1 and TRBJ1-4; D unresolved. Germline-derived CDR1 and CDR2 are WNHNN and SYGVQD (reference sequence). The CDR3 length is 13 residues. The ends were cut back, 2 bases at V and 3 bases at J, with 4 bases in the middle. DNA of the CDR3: TGCGCCAGCAGTGAGAGCCCTAATGAAAAACTGTTTTTT. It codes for CASSESPNEKLFF.

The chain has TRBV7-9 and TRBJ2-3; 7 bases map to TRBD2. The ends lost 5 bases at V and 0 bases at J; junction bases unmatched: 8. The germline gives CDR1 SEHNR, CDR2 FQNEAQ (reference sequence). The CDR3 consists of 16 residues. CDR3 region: CASSPLSGGSTDTQYF. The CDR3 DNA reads TGTGCCAGCAGCCCCCTCTCGGGGGGAAGCACAGATACGCAGTATTTT.

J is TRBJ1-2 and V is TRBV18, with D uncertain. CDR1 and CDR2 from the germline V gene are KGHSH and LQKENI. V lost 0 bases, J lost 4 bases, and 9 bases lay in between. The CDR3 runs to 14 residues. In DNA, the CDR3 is TGTGCCAGCTCACCACCGGCACAATTCTATGGCTACACCTTC. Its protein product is CASSPPAQFYGYTF.

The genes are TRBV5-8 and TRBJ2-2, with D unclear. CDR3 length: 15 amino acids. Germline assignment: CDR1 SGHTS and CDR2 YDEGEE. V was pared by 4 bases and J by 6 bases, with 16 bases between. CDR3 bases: TGTGCCAGCAGCCGAACTTTTATGGTCTCCGGGGAGCTGTTTTTT. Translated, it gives CASSRTFMVSGELFF.

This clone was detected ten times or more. This chain's CDR3 is CAISGLAETQYF. The CDR3 DNA is TGTGCCATCAGTGGACTAGCGGAGACCCAGTACTTC. The chain recombines TRBV10-3 with TRBJ2-5, with 8 positions matching TRBD2. With V trimmed by 4 bases and J by 5 bases, 0 bases remained unmatched. Germline CDR1 is ENHRY and CDR2 is SYGVKD. CDR3 length: 12 amino acids.

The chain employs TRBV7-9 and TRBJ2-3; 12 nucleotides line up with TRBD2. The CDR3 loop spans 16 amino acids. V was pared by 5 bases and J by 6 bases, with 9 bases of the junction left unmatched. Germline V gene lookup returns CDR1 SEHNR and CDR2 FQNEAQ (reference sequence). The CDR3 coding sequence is TGTGCCAGCAGCCCCAGACTAGCGGGAGATCGGGATACGCAGTATTTT. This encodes CASSPRLAGDRDTQYF.

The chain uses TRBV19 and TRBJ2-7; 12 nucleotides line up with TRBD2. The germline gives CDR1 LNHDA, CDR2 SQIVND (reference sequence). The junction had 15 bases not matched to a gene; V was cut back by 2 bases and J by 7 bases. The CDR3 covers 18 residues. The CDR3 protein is CASSITPARASGRVEQYF. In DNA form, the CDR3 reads TGTGCCAGTAGTATAACTCCCGCTCGGGCTAGCGGGAGGGTTGAGCAGTACTTC.

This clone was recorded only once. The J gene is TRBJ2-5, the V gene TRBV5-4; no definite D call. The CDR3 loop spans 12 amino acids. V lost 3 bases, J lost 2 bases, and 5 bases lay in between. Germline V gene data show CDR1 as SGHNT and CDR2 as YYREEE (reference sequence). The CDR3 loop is CASSSQQETQYF. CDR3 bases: TGTGCCAGCAGCTCCCAGCAAGAGACCCAGTACTTC.

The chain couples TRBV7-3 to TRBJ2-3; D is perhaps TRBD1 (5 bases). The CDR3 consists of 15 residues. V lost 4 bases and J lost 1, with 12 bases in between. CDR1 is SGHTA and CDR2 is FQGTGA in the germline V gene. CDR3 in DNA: TGTGCCAGCAGCTCGCAAGGCAGGGGCACAGATACGCAGTATTTT. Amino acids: CASSSQGRGTDTQYF.

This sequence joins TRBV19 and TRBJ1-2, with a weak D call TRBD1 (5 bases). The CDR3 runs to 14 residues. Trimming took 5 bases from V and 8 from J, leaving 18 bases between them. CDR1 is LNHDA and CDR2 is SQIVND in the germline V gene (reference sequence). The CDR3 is CASSGPTVPLGYTF. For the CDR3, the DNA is TGTGCCAGTAGTGGCCCGACAGTCCCCCTCGGCTACACCTTC.

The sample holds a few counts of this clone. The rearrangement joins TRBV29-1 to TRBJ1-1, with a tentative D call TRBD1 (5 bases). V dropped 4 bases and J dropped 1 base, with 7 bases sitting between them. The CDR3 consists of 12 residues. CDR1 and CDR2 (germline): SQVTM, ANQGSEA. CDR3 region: CSVGQGNTEAFF. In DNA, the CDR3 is TGCAGCGTTGGGCAGGGGAACACTGAAGCTTTCTTT.

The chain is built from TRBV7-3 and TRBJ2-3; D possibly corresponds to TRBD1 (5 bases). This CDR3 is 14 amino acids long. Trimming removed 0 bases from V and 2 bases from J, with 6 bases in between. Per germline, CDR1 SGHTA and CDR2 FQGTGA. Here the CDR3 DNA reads TGTGCCAGCAGCTTAACCAGGGACACAGATACGCAGTATTTT. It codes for CASSLTRDTDTQYF.

The CDR3 DNA follows: TGTGCCAGCAGTTACAGGGAGCCCATTTTTATCGGGGAGCTGTTTTTT. Its protein is CASSYREPIFIGELFF. The gene calls are TRBV6-5 and TRBJ2-2; TRBD2 might be the D (5 bases). Trimming stripped 2 bases from V and 7 bases from J, with 17 bases between. This CDR3 region has 16 residues. Germline-derived CDR1 and CDR2 are MNHEY and SVGAGI.

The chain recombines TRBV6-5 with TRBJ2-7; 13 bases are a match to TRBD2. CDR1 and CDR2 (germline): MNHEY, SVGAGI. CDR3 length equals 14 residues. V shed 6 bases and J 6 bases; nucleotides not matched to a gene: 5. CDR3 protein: CASRRTSGSGEQYF. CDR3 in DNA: TGTGCCAGCAGGAGGACTAGCGGGAGCGGCGAGCAGTACTTC.

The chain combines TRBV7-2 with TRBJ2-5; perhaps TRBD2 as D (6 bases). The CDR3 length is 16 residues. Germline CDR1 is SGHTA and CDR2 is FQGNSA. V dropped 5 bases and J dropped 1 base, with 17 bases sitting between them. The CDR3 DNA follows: TGTGCCAGCAGCCGCAGAGGGGCGGGGACCCAAGAGACCCAGTACTTC. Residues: CASSRRGAGTQETQYF.

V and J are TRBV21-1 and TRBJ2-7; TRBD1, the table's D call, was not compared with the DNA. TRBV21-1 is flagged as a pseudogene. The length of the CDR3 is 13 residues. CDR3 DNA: TGTGCCAGCAAGCGAGGCAGGGGGTACGAGCAGTACTTC. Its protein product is CASKRGRGYEQYF.

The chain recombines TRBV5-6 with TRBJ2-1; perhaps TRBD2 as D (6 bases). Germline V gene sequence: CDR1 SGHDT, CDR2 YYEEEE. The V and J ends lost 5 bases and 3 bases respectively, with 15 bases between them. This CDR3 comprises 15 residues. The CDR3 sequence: CASRGSGLHYNEQFF. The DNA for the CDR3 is TGTGCCAGCAGAGGATCGGGACTTCACTACAATGAGCAGTTCTTC.

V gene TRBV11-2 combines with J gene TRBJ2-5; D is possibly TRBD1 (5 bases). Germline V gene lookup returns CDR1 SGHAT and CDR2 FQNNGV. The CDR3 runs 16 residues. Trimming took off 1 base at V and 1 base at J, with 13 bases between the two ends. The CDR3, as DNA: TGTGCCAGCAGCTTAGGATTTGTAGACAGCCAAGAGACCCAGTACTTC. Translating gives CASSLGFVDSQETQYF.

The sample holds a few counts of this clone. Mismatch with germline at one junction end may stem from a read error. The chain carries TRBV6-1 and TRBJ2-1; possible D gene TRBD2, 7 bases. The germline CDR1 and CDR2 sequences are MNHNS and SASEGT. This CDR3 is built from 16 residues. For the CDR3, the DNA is TGTGCCAGCAGAGAAGGGGGGCGGGGGCCCTACAATGAGCAGTTCTTC. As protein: CASREGGRGPYNEQFF.

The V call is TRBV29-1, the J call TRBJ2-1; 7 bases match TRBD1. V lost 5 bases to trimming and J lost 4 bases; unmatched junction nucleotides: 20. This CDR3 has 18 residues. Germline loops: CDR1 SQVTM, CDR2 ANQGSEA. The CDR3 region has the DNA TGCAGCGTTCCCCGGACAGGCCGTAGCATAACCTCATACAATGAGCAGTTCTTC. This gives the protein CSVPRTGRSITSYNEQFF.